The clone carrying this T cell receptor beta chain was counted a single time. In the original analysis: From reference gene primer amplification, estimates of nucleated cell counts were derived. Data came from immunoSEQ multiplex PCR; TCRdb stores just in-frame clones and leaves some out. Clone size and V and J calls were adopted from that table, with D and trimming inferred from the DNA. The repertoire consists of 200,000 to 250,000 clones, with about 87% occurring once and the leading ten covering 2% to 3%. The data were obtained in a study of blood T cell repertoires in COVID-19. Study-wide context: Both acute and convalescent COVID-19 samples were obtained from the United States, Italy and Spain. Sources were T cells, B-cell-depleted T cells, or PBMCs; the material itself was cDNA or gDNA.

The CDR3 is 13 amino acids. CDR1 and CDR2 from the germline V gene are MDHEN and SYDVKM. Trimming removed 8 bases at V and 2 bases at J, with 12 bases between. The chain carries TRBV28 and TRBJ1-2; D ambiguous. The sequence came from a woman in her 30s with acute COVID-19. The source material was PBMCs or T cells enriched from blood (not recorded which). CDR3 in amino acids: CASSGFMNYGYTF. CDR3 coding DNA: TGTGCCAGCTCGGGGTTTATGAACTATGGCTACACCTTC.